This T cell receptor (beta chain) was captured in a study of CD8+CD57+ T cells in acquired aplastic anemia (dated by TCRdb to 2016 to 2019). About the investigation overall: On average, sorted CD4+ and CD8+ cells yielded 2.5 to 3.5 ug of extracted DNA, with a range of roughly 0.19 to 27.4 ug. CD8+CD57+ expansion was defined as frequency above the mean frequency observed in healthy subjects.

TCR beta VDJ combination and CDR3 sequence profiling used genomic DNA as the template. TCR repertoire sequencing was run on an Illumina HiSeq 2000. The paper's processing steps were these. TRBV/TRBJ rearrangement plots, CDR3 size and DJ length profiles, and Simpson's diversity index were used to assess repertoires. Whichever DNA sequence was most abundant in the deep sequencing data was defined as the immunodominant clone. CDR3 amino acid sequences were screened for sharing across subjects and were compared with published repertoires and the VDJdb database. Starting from the raw public reads, TCRdb applied fastp trimming at Q25, assembled clones with MiXCR and retained in-frame beta chains. Rows are combined by CDR3 protein, so each entry shows the most common genes and DNA. The V and J calls were not made by the authors but by TCRdb's processing. Counted in this sample were roughly 170,000 distinct CDR3 sequences; nearly 50% of them appeared once. The ten largest clones add up to around 13% of the sample.

Here is what the overall study found, with its caveats: Although 25 to 30 CD8+ CDR3 sequences were shared by patients and controls, these sequences appeared highly expressed in patients and within the immunodominant clones of patients. Between patients and healthy controls, no significant difference in CD8+ Simpson's diversity was found (P=0.060).

Comment on this clonotype: Its recognized antigen is unknown. The input lacks base qualities; no much larger clone sits a single base away.

Counted from cysteine to phenylalanine, this CDR3 has 15 amino acids. Left in the record is the CDR3 DNA by itself, 45 bases read in frame from the first base. CDR1 SNHLY and CDR2 FYNNEI are derived from the germline V gene. Expansion of CD8+CD57+ cells had been shown by flow cytometry in the patients chosen for sequencing. Every patient had a diagnosis of severe acquired aplastic anemia based on International Study of Aplastic Anemia and Agranulocytosis and Camitta criteria. Patients had received no therapy at the time of blood sampling. In the study, sorted CD4+ and CD8+ blood T cells from patients with severe aplastic anemia and from healthy subjects underwent deep sequencing of TCR repertoires. In the USA, patient enrollment took place under clinicaltrials.gov protocols 00001620, 01623167, 00001397, 00071045, 00081523 and 00961064. Ficoll-Paque density gradient centrifugation was used to isolate peripheral blood mononuclear cells. Before DNA extraction, CD4+ and CD8+ T cells were sorted by FACS or by magnetic beads.

This TCR was recovered from a human donor with aplastic anemia. Sequenced sample: sorted CD4+, CD8+, or CD8+CD57+ T cells (not recorded which) from PBMCs. The chain is made from TRBV2 and TRBJ2-3; the D gene lacks a confident call. The J call may be faulty, since TRBJ1-5 better matches the DNA end. The encoded CDR3 is CASPPSGSGSDTQHF. The DNA sequence is TGTGCCAGTCCTCCTAGCGGGAGCGGCTCAGATACGCAGCATTTT.